This T cell receptor (beta chain) stems from a study of T cell responses to AZD1222 COVID-19 vaccine. Concerning this clone: Antigen: not known.

Regarding the study as a whole: Regions 160-218 and 743-854 held dominance among vaccine-associated CD4 TCRs, which spanned spike.

Only in-frame clones appear in the TCRdb table, and some are missing; sequencing was by immunoSEQ multiplex PCR. The data show 150,000 or so clones, around 93% seen once. CDR3 size: 15 residues. The sequencing used peripheral blood, collected 28 days after the second AZD1222 dose. This TCR was recovered from an adult who received the AZD1222 COVID-19 vaccine. The rearrangement joins TRBV21-1 to TRBJ1-1; no DNA check was done on the table's D call, TRBD1. TRBV21-1 is deemed a pseudogene. The CDR3 reads CASSKTGGVDTEAFF. DNA of the CDR3: TGTGCCAGCAGCAAGACAGGGGGCGTAGACACTGAAGCTTTCTTT.